These 17 T cell receptor beta chains originate from one sample sequenced in a study of T cell repertoires in cytomegalovirus infection. TCRdb reanalysed the reads using MiXCR and keeps one entry per CDR3 protein. The sample includes roughly 180,000 distinct CDR3 sequences, under 30% seen only once; the top ten take just over 30%. The specimen was PBMCs. Receptor source: a human donor in good health (CMV status not recorded). Some clones in this sample may be carry-over from other donors' samples.

This clonotype came up a few times. V usage is TRBV7-8 and J usage is TRBJ1-1; TRBD1 matches at 9 bases. The CDR3 spans 15 residues. CDR1 and CDR2 from the germline V gene are SGHVS and FQNEAQ. V shed 0 bases, J shed 4 bases, and the junction held 3 bases outside the gene matches. CDR3 DNA: TGTGCCAGCAGCTTAGCGCAGACAGGGGGCACTGAAGCTTTCTTT. This codes for CASSLAQTGGTEAFF.

The gene calls are TRBV12-3 or TRBV12-4 and TRBJ1-5; TRBD1 aligns across 9 bases. J lost 4 bases, V lost 3 bases, and 4 bases had no gene match. CDR3 size: 15 residues. The DNA for the CDR3 is TGTGCCAGCAGTTTCGGGACAGGGTGGAATCAGCCCCAGCATTTT. Translation: CASSFGTGWNQPQHF.

The chain employs TRBV13 and TRBJ2-3; 7 bases map to TRBD2. The trim removed 4 bases at V and 6 bases at J, leaving 7 bases unmatched. Germline V gene sequence: CDR1 PRHDT, CDR2 FYEKMQ (reference sequence). There are 14 residues in the CDR3. The CDR3 here is CASSSPGRGDTQYF. The CDR3 nucleotides are TGTGCCAGCAGCTCACCGGGGAGGGGCGATACGCAGTATTTT.

This chain connects TRBV7-6 to TRBJ2-7, with D uncertain. Germline CDR1 and CDR2: SGHVS and FNYEAQ. This CDR3 is built from 17 residues. The V end lost 1 base, the J end lost 4 bases, and 20 bases lay between the germline ends. In DNA form, the CDR3 reads TGTGCCAGCAGCTTAGGCCCCATTGATACTCCGGGTTACGAGCAGTACTTC. It yields the protein CASSLGPIDTPGYEQYF.

This clonotype was counted many times. The chain links TRBV7-2 to TRBJ1-5; D unclear. Trimming took off 5 bases at V and 4 bases at J, with 15 bases between the two ends. Germline-derived CDR1 and CDR2 are SGHTA and FQGNSA. The CDR3 length is 15 residues. CDR3 in amino acids: CASSRVSIVNQPQHF. CDR3 sequence (DNA): TGTGCCAGCAGCCGGGTCTCTATAGTTAATCAGCCCCAGCATTTT.

This clonotype was seen ten or more times. V gene TRBV12-3 or TRBV12-4 combines with J gene TRBJ2-2; D remains ambiguous. The length of the CDR3 is 15 residues. Trimming pared 5 bases from V and 0 bases from J, leaving 10 bases between. CDR3 residues: CASSPLTSNTGELFF. The CDR3 nucleotides are TGTGCCAGCAGTCCTCTAACTTCGAACACCGGGGAGCTGTTTTTT.

The gene calls are TRBV7-2 and TRBJ2-3; TRBD2 agrees at 9 bases. The CDR3 has 16 amino acids. V lost 1 base and J lost 3; bases outside the gene matches: 5. Germline V lookup: CDR1 SGHTA, CDR2 FQGNSA. The CDR3 loop reads CTSSLELGLATDTQYF. The CDR3 coding sequence is TGTACCAGCAGCTTAGAGCTTGGACTAGCGACAGATACGCAGTATTTT.

Comment on this clonotype: A much larger clone sits a single nucleotide away, making a read error possible. The V and J genes are TRBV12-3 or TRBV12-4 and TRBJ2-5; the D gene is possibly TRBD2 (6 bases). The CDR3 is 13 residues long. For the CDR3, the DNA is TGTGCCGGCAGTTCCGGGAGCTTAGAGACCCAGTACTTC. This gives the protein CAGSSGSLETQYF.

This clonotype occurred a few times. This chain joins TRBV2 and TRBJ2-5; D gene unclear. The V and J ends lost 8 bases and 5 bases respectively, with 15 bases between them. The germline V gene has CDR1 SNHLY and CDR2 FYNNEI. This CDR3 comprises 13 residues. The CDR3 DNA is TGTGCCAGCGGTTTTAAGGCTACGGAGACCCAGTACTTC. As protein: CASGFKATETQYF.

This chain links TRBV2 with TRBJ1-2, with a possible D match to TRBD1 (5 bases). The V end lost 7 bases, the J end lost 7 bases, and 16 bases lay between the germline ends. CDR1 and CDR2 from the germline V gene are SNHLY and FYNNEI. The CDR3 length is 13 residues. Here the CDR3 DNA reads TGTGCCAGCAAAGGGGAAGGACTTAGTGGCTACACCTTC. This gives the protein CASKGEGLSGYTF.

This chain links TRBV10-3 with TRBJ2-3; TRBD2 is a possible D gene (6 bases). Looked up from germline, CDR1 is ENHRY and CDR2 is SYGVKD. V gave up 2 bases and J gave up 14 bases, with 20 bases separating them. The CDR3 has 14 amino acids. CDR3 residues: CAISETTSPPRAYF. CDR3 DNA: TGTGCCATCAGTGAGACCACTAGCCCGCCGCGGGCGTATTTT.

The chain has TRBV29-1 and TRBJ1-2; D perhaps matches TRBD1 (5 bases). In germline, CDR1 is SQVTM, CDR2 ANQGSEA. Trimming pared 4 bases from V and 7 bases from J, leaving 13 bases between. This CDR3 contains 12 residues. The CDR3 loop is CSVGRGVAGYTF. The CDR3 DNA is TGCAGCGTTGGGAGGGGAGTAGCTGGCTACACCTTC.

This clonotype was seen ten or more times. The chain carries TRBV12-3 or TRBV12-4 and TRBJ2-5; D is perhaps TRBD2 (6 bases). The length of the CDR3 is 14 residues. The V end was cut by 7 bases, the J end by 1 base, with 13 bases between. CDR3 in DNA: TGTGCCAGCACCCCCGCGGGGTCCCAAGAGACCCAGTACTTC. Its protein product is CASTPAGSQETQYF.

In the case of this clonotype: Given a much more abundant clone one base away, this may be a read error. The chain employs TRBV7-2 and TRBJ2-2; D uncertain. The CDR3 has 13 residues. Germline CDR1 and CDR2: SGHTA and FQGNSA. The CDR3 sequence: CASRLVPTGELFF. DNA of the CDR3: TGTGCCAGCAGGTTAGTGCCTACCGGGGAGCTGTTTTTT.

This chain links TRBV19 with TRBJ1-6; 8 nucleotides agree with TRBD1. Germline trimming cut 7 bases from V and 5 bases from J; bases unmatched to any gene: 7. This CDR3 contains 15 residues. The germline gives CDR1 LNHDA, CDR2 SQIVND (reference sequence). The CDR3: CASKSGQGDNSPLHF. The DNA of the CDR3 is TGTGCCAGTAAGTCCGGACAGGGTGATAATTCACCCCTCCACTTT.

V and J are TRBV6-5 and TRBJ2-7; 7 bases map to TRBD1. The CDR3 spans 13 residues. The ends lost 6 bases at V and 3 bases at J; junction bases unmatched: 5. The germline CDR1 and CDR2 sequences are MNHEY and SVGAGI. Here the CDR3 reads CASSRDSFYEQYF. The CDR3 DNA follows: TGTGCCAGCAGCCGGGACAGTTTCTACGAGCAGTACTTC.

In this sample, this clonotype turned up a few times. The genes are TRBV5-1 and TRBJ1-4; D call uncertain. V was shortened by 0 bases and J by 6 bases, with 12 bases between the two germline ends. This CDR3 is 15 amino acids long. The germline V gene encodes CDR1 SGHRS and CDR2 YFSETQ. In DNA, the CDR3 is TGCGCCAGCAGCTTGGCAGGAACCGAGGATGAAAAACTGTTTTTT. Protein: CASSLAGTEDEKLFF.